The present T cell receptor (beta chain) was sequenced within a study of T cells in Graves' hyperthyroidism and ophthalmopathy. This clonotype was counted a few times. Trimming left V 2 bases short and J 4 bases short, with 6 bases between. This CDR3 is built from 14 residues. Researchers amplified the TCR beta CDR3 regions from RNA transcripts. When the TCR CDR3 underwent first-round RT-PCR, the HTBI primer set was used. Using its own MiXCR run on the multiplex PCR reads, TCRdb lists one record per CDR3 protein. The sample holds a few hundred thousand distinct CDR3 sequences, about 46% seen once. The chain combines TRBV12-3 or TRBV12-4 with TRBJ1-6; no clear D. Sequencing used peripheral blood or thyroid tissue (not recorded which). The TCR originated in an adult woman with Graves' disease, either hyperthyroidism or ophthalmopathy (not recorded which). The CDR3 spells CASSLSEYNSPLHF. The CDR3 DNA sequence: TGTGCCAGCAGTTTATCCGAATATAATTCACCCCTCCACTTT.